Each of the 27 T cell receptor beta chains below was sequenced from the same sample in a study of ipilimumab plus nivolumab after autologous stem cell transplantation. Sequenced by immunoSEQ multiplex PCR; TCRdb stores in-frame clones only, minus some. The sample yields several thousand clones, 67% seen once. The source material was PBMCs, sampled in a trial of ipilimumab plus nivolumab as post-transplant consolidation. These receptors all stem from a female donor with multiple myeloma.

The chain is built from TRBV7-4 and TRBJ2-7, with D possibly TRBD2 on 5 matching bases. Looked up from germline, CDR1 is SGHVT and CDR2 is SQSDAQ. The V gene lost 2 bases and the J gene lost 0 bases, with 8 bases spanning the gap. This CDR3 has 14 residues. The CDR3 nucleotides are TGTGCCAGCAGCTTAACTAGTAGCTCCTACGAGCAGTACTTC. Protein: CASSLTSSSYEQYF.

DNA of the CDR3: TGTGCCAGCAGCTATCTAGCGGGAGGGGGGGAGGAGCAGTTCTTC. It is translated as CASSYLAGGGEEQFF. The chain recombines TRBV11-2 with TRBJ2-1; 12 positions match TRBD2. V lost 4 bases and J lost 10; bases outside the gene matches: 8. The CDR3 totals 15 residues. Germline-derived CDR1 and CDR2 are SGHAT and FQNNGV.

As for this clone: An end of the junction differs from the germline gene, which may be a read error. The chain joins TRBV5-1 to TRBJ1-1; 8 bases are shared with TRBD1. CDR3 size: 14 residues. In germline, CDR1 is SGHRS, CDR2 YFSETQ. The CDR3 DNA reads TGTGCCAGCAGCCTCCCGACAGGGGCCACTGAAGCTTTCTTT. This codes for CASSLPTGATEAFF.

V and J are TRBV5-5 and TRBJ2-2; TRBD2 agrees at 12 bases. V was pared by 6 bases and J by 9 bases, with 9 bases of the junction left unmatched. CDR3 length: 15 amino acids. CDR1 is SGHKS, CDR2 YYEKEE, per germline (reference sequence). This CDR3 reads CASTLRLAGDRELFF. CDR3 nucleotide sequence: TGTGCCAGCACCCTCCGACTAGCGGGAGATAGGGAGCTGTTTTTT. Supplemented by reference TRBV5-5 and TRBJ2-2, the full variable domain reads DAGVTQSPTHLIKTRGQQVTLRCSPISGHKSVSWYQQVLGQGPQFIFQYYEKEERGRGNFPDRFSARQFPNYSSELNVNALLLGDSALYLCASTLRLAGDRELFFGEGSRLTVL.

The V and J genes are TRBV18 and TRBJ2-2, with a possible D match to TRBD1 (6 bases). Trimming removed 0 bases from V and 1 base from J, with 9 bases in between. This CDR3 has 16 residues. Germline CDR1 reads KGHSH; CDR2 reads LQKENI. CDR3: CASSPPARGNTGELFF. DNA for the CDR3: TGTGCCAGCTCACCACCGGCCAGGGGGAACACCGGGGAGCTGTTTTTT.

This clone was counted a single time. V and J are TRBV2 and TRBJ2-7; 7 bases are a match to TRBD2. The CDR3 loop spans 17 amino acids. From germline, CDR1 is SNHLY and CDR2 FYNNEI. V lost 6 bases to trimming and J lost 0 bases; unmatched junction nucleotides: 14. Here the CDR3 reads CASSPSDGGGSSYEQYF. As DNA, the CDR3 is TGTGCCAGCAGCCCATCTGATGGGGGGGGGAGCTCCTACGAGCAGTACTTC.

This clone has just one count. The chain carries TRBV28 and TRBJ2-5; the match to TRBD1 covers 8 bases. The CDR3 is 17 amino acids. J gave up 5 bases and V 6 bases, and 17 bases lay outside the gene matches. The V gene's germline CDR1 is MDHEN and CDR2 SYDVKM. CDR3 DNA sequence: TGTGCCAGCAGACCACCCAGGGGGCGGAAGGTCTTGGAGACCCAGTACTTC. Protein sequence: CASRPPRGRKVLETQYF.

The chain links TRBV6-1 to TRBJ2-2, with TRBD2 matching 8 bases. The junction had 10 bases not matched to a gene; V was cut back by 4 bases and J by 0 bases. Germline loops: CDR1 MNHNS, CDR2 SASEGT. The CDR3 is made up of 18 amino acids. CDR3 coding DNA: TGTGCCAGCAGTGCGGTGTCAGCGGGAGAGGCGAACACCGGGGAGCTGTTTTTT. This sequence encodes CASSAVSAGEANTGELFF.

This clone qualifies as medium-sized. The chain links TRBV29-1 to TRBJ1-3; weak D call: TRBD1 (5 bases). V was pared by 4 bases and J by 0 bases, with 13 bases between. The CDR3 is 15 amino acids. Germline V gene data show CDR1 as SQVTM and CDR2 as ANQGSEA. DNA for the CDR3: TGCAGCGTTGTAGGGACGCAAGTCTCTGGAAACACCATATATTTT. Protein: CSVVGTQVSGNTIYF.

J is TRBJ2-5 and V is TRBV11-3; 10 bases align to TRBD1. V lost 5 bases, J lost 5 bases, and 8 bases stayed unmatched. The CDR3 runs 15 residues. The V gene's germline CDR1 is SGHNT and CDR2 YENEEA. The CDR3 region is CASSKRTGGDETQYF. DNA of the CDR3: TGTGCCAGCAGCAAAAGGACAGGGGGGGATGAGACCCAGTACTTC.

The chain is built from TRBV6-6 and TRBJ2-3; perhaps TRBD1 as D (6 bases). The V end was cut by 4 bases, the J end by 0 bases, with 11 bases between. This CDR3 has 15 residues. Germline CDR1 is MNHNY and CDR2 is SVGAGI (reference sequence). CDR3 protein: CASSSTGQSTDTQYF. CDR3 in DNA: TGTGCCAGCAGTTCGACAGGTCAAAGCACAGATACGCAGTATTTT.

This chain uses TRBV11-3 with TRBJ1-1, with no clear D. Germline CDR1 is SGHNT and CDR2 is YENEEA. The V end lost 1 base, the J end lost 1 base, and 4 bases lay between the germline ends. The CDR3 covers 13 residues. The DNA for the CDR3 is TGTGCCAGCAGCTTAGCTCCGAACACTGAAGCTTTCTTT. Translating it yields CASSLAPNTEAFF.

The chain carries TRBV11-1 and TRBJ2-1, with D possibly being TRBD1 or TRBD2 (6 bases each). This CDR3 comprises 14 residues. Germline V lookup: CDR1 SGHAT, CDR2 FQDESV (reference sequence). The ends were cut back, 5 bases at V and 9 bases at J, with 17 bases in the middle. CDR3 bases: TGTGCCAGCAGCCAATGGTCGGGGGCAGGTGAGCAGTTCTTC. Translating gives CASSQWSGAGEQFF.

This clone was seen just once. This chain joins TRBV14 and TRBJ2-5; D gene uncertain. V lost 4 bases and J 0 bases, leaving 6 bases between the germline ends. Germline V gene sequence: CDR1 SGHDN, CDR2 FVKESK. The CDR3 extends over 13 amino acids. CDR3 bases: TGTGCCAGCAGCCGTCGACACCAAGAGACCCAGTACTTC. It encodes CASSRRHQETQYF.

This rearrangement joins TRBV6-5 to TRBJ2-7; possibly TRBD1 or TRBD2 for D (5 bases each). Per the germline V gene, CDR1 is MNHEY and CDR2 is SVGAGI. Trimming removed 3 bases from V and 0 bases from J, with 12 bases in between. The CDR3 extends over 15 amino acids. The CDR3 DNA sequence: TGTGCCAGCAGTTATACGGGACGGAACTCCTACGAGCAGTACTTC. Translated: CASSYTGRNSYEQYF.

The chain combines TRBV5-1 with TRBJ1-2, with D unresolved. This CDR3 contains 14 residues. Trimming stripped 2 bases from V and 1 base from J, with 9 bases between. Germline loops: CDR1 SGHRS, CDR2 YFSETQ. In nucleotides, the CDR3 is TGCGCCAGCAGCTTCCGAGATATTAACTATGGCTACACCTTC. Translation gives CASSFRDINYGYTF.

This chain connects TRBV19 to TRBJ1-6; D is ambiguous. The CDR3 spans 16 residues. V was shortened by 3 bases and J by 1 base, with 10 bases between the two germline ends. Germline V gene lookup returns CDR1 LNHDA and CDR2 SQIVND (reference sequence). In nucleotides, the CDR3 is TGTGCCAGTAGTATGTACAGTTGGTCCTATAATTCACCCCTCCACTTT. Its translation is CASSMYSWSYNSPLHF.

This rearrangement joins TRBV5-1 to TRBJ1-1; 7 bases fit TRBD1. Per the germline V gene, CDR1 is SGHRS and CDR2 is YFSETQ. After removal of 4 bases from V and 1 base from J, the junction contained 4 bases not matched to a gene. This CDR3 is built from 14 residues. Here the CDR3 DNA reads TGCGCCAGCAGCCCGGGACAGACGAACACTGAAGCTTTCTTT. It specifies CASSPGQTNTEAFF.

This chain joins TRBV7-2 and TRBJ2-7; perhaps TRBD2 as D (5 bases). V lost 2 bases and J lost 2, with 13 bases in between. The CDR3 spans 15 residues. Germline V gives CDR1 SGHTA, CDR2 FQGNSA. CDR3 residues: CASSLRGTEPYEQYF. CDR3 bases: TGTGCCAGCAGCTTACGGGGTACAGAACCCTACGAGCAGTACTTC.

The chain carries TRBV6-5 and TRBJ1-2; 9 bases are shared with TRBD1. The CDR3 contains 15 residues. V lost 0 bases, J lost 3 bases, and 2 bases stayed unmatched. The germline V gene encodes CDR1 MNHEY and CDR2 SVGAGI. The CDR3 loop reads CASSYSGQGYYGYTF. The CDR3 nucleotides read TGTGCCAGCAGTTACTCGGGACAGGGTTACTATGGCTACACCTTC.

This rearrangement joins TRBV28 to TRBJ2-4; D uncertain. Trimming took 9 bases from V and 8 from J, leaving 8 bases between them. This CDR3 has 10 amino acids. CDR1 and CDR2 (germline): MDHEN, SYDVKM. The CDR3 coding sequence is TGTGCCAGTGGCCGGGACATTCAGTACTTC. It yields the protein CASGRDIQYF.

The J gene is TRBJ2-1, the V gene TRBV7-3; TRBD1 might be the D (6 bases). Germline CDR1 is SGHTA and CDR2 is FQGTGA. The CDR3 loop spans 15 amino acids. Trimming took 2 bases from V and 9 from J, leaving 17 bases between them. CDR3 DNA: TGTGCCAGCAGCTTATATCCCCAACAGGGATCTGAGCAGTTCTTC. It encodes CASSLYPQQGSEQFF.

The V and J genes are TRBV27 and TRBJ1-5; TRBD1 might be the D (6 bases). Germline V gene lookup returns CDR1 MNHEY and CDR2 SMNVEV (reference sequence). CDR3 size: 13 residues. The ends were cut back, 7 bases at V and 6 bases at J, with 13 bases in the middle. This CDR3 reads CASTQGEGQPQHF. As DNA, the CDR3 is TGTGCCAGCACACAGGGCGAAGGTCAGCCCCAGCATTTT.

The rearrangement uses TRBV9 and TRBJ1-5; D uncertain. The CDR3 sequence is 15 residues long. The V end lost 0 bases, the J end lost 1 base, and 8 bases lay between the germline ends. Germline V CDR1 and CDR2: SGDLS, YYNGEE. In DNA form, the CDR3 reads TGTGCCAGCAGCGTAGCCCCGGGCAGCAATCAGCCCCAGCATTTT. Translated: CASSVAPGSNQPQHF.

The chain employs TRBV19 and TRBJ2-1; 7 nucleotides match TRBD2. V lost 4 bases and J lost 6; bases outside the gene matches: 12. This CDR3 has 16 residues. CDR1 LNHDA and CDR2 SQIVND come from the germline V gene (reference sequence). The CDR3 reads CASSNFTRRECNEQFF. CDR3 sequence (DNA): TGTGCCAGTAGTAATTTCACCAGGCGGGAGTGCAATGAGCAGTTCTTC.

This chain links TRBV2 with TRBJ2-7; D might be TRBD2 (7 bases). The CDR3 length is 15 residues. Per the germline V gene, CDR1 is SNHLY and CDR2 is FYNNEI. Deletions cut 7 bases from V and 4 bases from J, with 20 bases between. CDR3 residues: CASKSGGGGLYEQYF. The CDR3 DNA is TGTGCCAGCAAATCCGGAGGGGGAGGGCTTTACGAGCAGTACTTC.

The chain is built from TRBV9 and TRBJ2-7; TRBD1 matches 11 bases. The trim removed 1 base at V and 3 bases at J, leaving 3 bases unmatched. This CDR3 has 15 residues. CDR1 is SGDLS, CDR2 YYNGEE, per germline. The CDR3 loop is CASSVTGTGGYEQYF. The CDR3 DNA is TGTGCCAGCAGCGTAACCGGGACAGGGGGCTACGAGCAGTACTTC.